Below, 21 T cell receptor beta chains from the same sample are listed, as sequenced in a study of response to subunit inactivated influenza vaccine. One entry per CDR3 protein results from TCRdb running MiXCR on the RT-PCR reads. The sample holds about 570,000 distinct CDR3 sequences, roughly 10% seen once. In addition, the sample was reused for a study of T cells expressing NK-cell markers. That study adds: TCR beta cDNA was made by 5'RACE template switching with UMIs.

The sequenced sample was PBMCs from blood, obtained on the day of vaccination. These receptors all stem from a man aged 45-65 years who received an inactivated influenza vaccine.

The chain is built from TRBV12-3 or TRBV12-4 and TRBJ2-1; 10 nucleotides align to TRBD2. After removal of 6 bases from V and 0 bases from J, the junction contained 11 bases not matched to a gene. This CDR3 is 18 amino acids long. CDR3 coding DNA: TGTGCCAGCAGGCACGCTAGCGGGAGCCCGCTCTCCTACAATGAGCAGTTCTTC. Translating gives CASRHASGSPLSYNEQFF.

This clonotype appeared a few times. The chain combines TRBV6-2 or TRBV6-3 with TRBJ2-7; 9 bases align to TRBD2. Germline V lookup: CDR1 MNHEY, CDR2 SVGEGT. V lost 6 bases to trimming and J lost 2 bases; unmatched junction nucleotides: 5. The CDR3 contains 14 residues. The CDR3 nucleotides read TGTGCCAGCAGACGACTAGCGGCACCCTACGAGCAGTACTTC. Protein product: CASRRLAAPYEQYF.

CDR3 loop: CASRESGGYTGELFF. As DNA, the CDR3 is TGTGCCAGCAGGGAAAGCGGGGGGTACACCGGGGAGCTGTTTTTT. This chain uses TRBV12-3 or TRBV12-4 with TRBJ2-2; TRBD2 matches 9 bases. The CDR3 spans 15 residues. V lost 6 bases to trimming and J lost 3 bases; unmatched junction nucleotides: 5.

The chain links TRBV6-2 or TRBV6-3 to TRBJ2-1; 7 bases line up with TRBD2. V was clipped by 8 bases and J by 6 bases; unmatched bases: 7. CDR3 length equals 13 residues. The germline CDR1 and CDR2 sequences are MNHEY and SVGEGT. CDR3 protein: CASGSGPGNEQFF. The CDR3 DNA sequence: TGTGCCAGCGGTAGCGGGCCTGGCAATGAGCAGTTCTTC.

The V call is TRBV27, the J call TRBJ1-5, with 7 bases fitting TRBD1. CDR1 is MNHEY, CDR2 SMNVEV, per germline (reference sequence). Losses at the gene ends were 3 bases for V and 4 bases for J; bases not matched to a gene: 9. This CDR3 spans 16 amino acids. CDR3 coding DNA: TGTGCCAGCAGTTTTGACCGGGCAGGGGGGAATCAGCCCCAGCATTTT. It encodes CASSFDRAGGNQPQHF.

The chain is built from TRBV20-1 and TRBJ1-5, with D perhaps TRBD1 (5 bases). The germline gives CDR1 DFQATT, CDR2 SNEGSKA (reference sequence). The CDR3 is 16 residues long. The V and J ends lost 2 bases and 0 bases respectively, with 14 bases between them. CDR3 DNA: TGCAGTGCTAGAAAGGATGCAGGGATTAGCAATCAGCCCCAGCATTTT. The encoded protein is CSARKDAGISNQPQHF.

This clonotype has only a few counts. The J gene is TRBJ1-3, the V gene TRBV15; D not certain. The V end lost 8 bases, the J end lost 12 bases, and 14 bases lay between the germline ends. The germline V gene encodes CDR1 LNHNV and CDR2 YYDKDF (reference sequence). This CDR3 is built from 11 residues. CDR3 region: CATGDTTVIYF. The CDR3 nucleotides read TGTGCCACCGGCGACACAACGGTCATATATTTT.

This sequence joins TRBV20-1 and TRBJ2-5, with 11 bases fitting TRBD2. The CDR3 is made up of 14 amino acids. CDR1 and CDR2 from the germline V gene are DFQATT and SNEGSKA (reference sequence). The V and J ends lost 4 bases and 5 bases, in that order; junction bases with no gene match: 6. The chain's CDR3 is CSAISGGVGETQYF. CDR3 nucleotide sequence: TGCAGTGCTATTAGCGGGGGGGTAGGTGAGACCCAGTACTTC.

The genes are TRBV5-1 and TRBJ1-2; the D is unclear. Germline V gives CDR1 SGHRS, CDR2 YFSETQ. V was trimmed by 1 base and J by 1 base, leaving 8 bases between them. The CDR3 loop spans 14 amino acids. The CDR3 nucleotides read TGCGCCAGCAGCTTGCAAGACTTTAACTATGGCTACACCTTC. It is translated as CASSLQDFNYGYTF.

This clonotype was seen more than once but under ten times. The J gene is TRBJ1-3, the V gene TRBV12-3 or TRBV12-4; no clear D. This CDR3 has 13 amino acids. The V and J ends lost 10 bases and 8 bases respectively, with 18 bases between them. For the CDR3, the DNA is TGTGCCACCAAAGGGTTAAGGTGGGACACCATATATTTT. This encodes CATKGLRWDTIYF.

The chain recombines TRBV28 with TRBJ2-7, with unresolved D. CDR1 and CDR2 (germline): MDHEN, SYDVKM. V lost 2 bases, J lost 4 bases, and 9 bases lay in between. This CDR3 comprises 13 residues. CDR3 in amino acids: CASSLPSRYEQYF. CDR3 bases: TGTGCCAGCAGTTTACCATCCCGGTACGAGCAGTACTTC.

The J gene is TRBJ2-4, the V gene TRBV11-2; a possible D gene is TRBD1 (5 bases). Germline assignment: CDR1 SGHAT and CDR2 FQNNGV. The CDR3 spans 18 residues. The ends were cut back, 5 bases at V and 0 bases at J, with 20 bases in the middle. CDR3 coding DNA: TGTGCCAGCAGCCGACAGTCGGGCACCTTAGAAGCCAAAAACATTCAGTACTTC. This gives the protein CASSRQSGTLEAKNIQYF. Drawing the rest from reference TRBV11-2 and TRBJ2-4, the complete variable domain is EAGVAQSPRYKIIEKRQSVAFWCNPISGHATLYWYQQILGQGPKLLIQFQNNGVVDDSQLPKDRFSAERLKGVDSTLKIQPAKLEDSAVYLCASSRQSGTLEAKNIQYFGAGTRLSVL.

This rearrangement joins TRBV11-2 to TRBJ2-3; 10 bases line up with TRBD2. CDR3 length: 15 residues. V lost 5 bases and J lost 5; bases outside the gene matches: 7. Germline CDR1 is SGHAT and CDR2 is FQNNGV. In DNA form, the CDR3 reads TGTGCCAGCAGCCTCCGAGCGGGGGGGGAAGATACGCAGTATTTT. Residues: CASSLRAGGEDTQYF.

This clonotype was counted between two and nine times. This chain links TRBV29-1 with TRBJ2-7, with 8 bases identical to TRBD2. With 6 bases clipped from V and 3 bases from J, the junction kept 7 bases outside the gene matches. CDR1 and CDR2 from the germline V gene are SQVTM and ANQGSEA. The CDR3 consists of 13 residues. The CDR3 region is CSVPGTRGYEQYF. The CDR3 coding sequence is TGCAGCGTCCCCGGGACTAGGGGCTACGAGCAGTACTTC.

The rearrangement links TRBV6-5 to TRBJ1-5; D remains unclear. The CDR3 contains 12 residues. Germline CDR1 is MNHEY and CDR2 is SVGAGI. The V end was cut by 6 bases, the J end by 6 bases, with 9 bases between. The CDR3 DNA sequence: TGTGCCAGCAGCCAGATGGGTCAGCCCCAGCATTTT. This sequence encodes CASSQMGQPQHF.

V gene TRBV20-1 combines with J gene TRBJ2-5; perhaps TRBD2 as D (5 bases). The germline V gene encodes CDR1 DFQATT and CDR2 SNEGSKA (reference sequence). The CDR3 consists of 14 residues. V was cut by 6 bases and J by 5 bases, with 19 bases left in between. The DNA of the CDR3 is TGCAGTGCCGGGGTAGACTCTACTGGGGAGACCCAGTACTTC. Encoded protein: CSAGVDSTGETQYF.

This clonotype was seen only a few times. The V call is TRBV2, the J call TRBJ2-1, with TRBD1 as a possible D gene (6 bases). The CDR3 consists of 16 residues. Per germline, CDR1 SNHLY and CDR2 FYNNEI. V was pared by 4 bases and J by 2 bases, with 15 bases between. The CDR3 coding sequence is TGTGCCAGCAGTGCCTTCGGGGACATAACCTACAATGAGCAGTTCTTC. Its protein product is CASSAFGDITYNEQFF.

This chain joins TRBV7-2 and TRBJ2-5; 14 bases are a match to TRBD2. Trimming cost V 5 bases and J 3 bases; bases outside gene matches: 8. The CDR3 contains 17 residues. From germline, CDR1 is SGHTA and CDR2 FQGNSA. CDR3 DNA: TGTGCCAGCAGCCCCGGGACTAGCGGGGGACCGAAAGAGACCCAGTACTTC. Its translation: CASSPGTSGGPKETQYF.

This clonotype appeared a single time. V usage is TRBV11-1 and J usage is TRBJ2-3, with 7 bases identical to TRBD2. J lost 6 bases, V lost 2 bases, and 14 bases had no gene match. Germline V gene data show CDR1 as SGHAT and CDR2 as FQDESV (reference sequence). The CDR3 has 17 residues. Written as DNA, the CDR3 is TGTGCCAGCAGCTTACGCTTTCAAGCGGGAAGGGAGGATACGCAGTATTTT. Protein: CASSLRFQAGREDTQYF.

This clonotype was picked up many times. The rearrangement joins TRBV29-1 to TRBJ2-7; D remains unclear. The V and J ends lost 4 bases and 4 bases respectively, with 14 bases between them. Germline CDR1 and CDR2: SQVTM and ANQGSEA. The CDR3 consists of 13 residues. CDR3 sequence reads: CSVVGQEDYEQYF. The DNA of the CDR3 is TGCAGCGTTGTCGGCCAGGAAGATTACGAGCAGTACTTC.

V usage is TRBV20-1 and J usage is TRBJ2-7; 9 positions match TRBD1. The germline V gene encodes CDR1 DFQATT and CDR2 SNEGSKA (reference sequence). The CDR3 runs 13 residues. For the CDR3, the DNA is TGCAGCGCTCCCCGGACAGGGGAATACGAGCAGTACTTC. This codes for CSAPRTGEYEQYF.